The sequence of this T cell receptor (beta chain) was determined in a study of persistence of HIV-infected CD4 T cells. Study-level results: The rare CMV-responding cells with HIV-1 proviruses were not separately TCR-sequenced. Antigen-responding cells were enriched for degenerate expanded CDR3beta sequences.

The CDR3 spans 16 residues. The V gene end was trimmed by 7 bases and the J gene end by 0 bases; junction bases not matched to a gene: 11. Germline V lookup: CDR1 SQVTM, CDR2 ANQGSEA. Cells were stimulated with overlapping HIV-1 Gag 15-mer peptides. Responding CD4+ T cells were sorted by upregulation of both CD40 ligand and CD69. Stimulated PBMCs had first been depleted of CD8+ T cells. As for this clone: Its antigen is not known.

The immunoSEQ assay was version 4, run in survey mode. Generated by immunoSEQ multiplex PCR, the TCRdb table keeps only in-frame clones and is missing some. The sample lists under 40,000 clones, 65% to 75% occurring once. The source of this sequence is an adult man with HIV who was CMV-seropositive. The sequences come from CD4+ T cells sorted from PBMCs after approximately 19-hour stimulation, collected from a patient who received antiretroviral therapy. The chain carries TRBV29-1 and TRBJ2-7; 11 bases align to TRBD1. The CDR3, as DNA: TGCAGCGCCACACAACCCGGGACAGGGGGCTCCTACGAGCAGTACTTC. Protein sequence: CSATQPGTGGSYEQYF.